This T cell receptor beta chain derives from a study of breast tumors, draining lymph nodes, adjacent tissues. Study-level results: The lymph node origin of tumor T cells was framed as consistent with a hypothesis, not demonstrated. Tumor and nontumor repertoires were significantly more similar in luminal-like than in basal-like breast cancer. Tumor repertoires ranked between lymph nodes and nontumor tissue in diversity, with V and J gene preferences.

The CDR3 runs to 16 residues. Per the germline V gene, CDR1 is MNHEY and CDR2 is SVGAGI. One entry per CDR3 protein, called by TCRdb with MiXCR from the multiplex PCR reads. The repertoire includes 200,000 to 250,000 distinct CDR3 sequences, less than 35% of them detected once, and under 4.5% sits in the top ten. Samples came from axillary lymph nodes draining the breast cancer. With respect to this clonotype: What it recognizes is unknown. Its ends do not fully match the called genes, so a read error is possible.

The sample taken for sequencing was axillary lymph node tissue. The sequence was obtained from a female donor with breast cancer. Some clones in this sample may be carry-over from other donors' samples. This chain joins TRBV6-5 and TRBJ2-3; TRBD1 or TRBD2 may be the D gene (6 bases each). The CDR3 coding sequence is TGTGCCAGCAGTCACTCGAGGGGGGCTCGCGCAGATACGCAGTATTTT. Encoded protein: CASSHSRGARADTQYF.